Detailed here is one TCR beta chain. The antigen is unknown. The data derive from a study of cytomegalovirus exposure and HLA in healthy donors. Findings of the study overall: In presence/absence analyses, roughly uniform sequencing depth across donors was assumed.

PCR used 60 Vbeta primers and 13 Jbeta primers. Assay: immunoSEQ multiplex PCR; the TCRdb copy retains only in-frame clones and omits some. The sample contains approximately 150,000 clones, about four fifths of which appear only once. This TCR was recovered from a man aged 25 to 40 in good health and CMV-seropositive. Sequencing was performed on PBMCs.

Written as DNA, the CDR3 is TGTGCCAGCAGCACCGACAGGTCCTACGAGCAGTACTTC. Its protein product is CASSTDRSYEQYF. This chain links TRBV7-2 with TRBJ2-7; possible D gene TRBD1, 6 bases. Germline V gene data show CDR1 as SGHTA and CDR2 as FQGNSA. V lost 5 bases and J lost 1, with 9 bases in between. The CDR3 runs to 13 residues.